Following are 14 T cell receptor beta chains from one sample sequenced in a study of beta chain features in type 1 diabetes. Study results and limitations: The study found moderately but significantly shorter TCRB CDR3s in all four CD4+ subsets of Type 1 diabetes patients.

What was sequenced were expressed TCRB transcripts, since all of the isolated RNA had been reverse transcribed. Clones were read by immunoSEQ multiplex PCR, and TCRdb kept only the in-frame ones, dropping some. The data hold approximately 730,000 clones, with around 15% observed a single time. Antigens for these TCRs are unknown. The source material was naive CD4+ T cells from blood. The source is a man aged 18 to 29 with type 1 diabetes.

This clone showed up just a few times. The chain combines TRBV30 with TRBJ1-6; weak D call: TRBD1 (6 bases). The germline V gene has CDR1 GTSNPN and CDR2 SVGIG (reference sequence). V was shortened by 0 bases and J by 0 bases, with 15 bases between the two germline ends. CDR3 length: 18 amino acids. The CDR3 nucleotides read TGTGCCTGGAGTGTAACGACGGGGGCGTTCTCCTATAATTCACCCCTCCACTTT. Translating it yields CAWSVTTGAFSYNSPLHF.

This clone was detected only a few times. V is TRBV2 and J is TRBJ2-2, with 13 bases lining up with TRBD2. The CDR3 sequence is 17 residues long. Germline CDR1 SNHLY, CDR2 FYNNEI. Trimming removed 6 bases from V and 7 bases from J; junction bases left unmatched: 11. The CDR3 region has the DNA TGTGCCAGCAGGGGCGGACTAGCGGGGGCCCGTGGCGGGGAGCTGTTTTTT. Translation: CASRGGLAGARGGELFF.

In the case of this clone: Other DNA sequences within the sample encode an identical CDR3. The chain joins TRBV5-1 to TRBJ1-5; 9 nucleotides match TRBD1. V lost 4 bases and J lost 1; bases outside the gene matches: 3. The CDR3 sequence is 15 residues long. Germline V CDR1 and CDR2: SGHRS, YFSETQ. The CDR3 DNA reads TGCGCCAGCAGCATGGGACAGGGAAGCAATCAGCCCCAGCATTTT. Its protein product is CASSMGQGSNQPQHF.

The chain links TRBV10-2 to TRBJ2-3, with 7 nucleotides matching TRBD2. The CDR3 is 15 amino acids. In germline, CDR1 is WSHSY, CDR2 SAAADI. V gave up 11 bases and J gave up 1 base; unmatched junction bases: 12. CDR3 nucleotide sequence: TGCGCCGCTGACTTGACGGCGGGGGGCACAGATACGCAGTATTTT. Translating it yields CAADLTAGGTDTQYF.

This clone appeared a few times. The chain joins TRBV7-9 to TRBJ1-5; D unclear. The ends were cut back, 7 bases at V and 6 bases at J, with 13 bases in the middle. From germline, CDR1 is SEHNR and CDR2 FQNEAQ (reference sequence). The CDR3 is 13 residues long. The CDR3 DNA reads TGTGCCAGCACCCCCTCGGAGAGTCAGCCCCAGCATTTT. Its translation is CASTPSESQPQHF.

V gene TRBV7-2 combines with J gene TRBJ1-4, with D possibly matching TRBD1 (5 bases). The CDR3 is made up of 14 amino acids. The ends were cut back, 3 bases at V and 6 bases at J, with 11 bases in the middle. Germline V gene lookup returns CDR1 SGHTA and CDR2 FQGNSA. The CDR3 nucleotides read TGTGCCAGCAGCTTGGACGTAGGGGATGAAAAACTGTTTTTT. Its protein product is CASSLDVGDEKLFF.

Only a few counts were recorded for this clone. This chain uses TRBV9 with TRBJ2-1; D is unclear. CDR3 length: 16 amino acids. The germline CDR1 and CDR2 sequences are SGDLS and YYNGEE. The V and J ends lost 2 bases and 4 bases respectively, with 16 bases between them. The CDR3 DNA is TGTGCCAGCAGCGTTGAGGCCCATTCCAATTACAATGAGCAGTTCTTC. Its translation is CASSVEAHSNYNEQFF.

For the CDR3, the DNA is TGTGCCAGCAGTTCCCAAGGGGCTAGCGTAGATACGCAGTATTTT. Encoded protein: CASSSQGASVDTQYF. This chain joins TRBV2 and TRBJ2-3; D may be TRBD2 (6 bases). CDR1 and CDR2 (germline): SNHLY, FYNNEI. Trimming cost V 5 bases and J 5 bases, with 17 bases left between them. The CDR3 loop spans 15 amino acids.

As for this clone: The sample contains more than one DNA sequence encoding this CDR3. The chain recombines TRBV6-5 with TRBJ1-3, with 7 bases matching TRBD1. The CDR3 consists of 16 residues. The trim removed 0 bases at V and 0 bases at J, leaving 2 bases unmatched. Per germline, CDR1 MNHEY and CDR2 SVGAGI. The CDR3 reads CASSYSGDSSGNTIYF. In nucleotides, the CDR3 is TGTGCCAGCAGTTACTCGGGGGACAGCTCTGGAAACACCATATATTTT.

This clone appeared many times. This chain connects TRBV30 to TRBJ2-2; maybe TRBD2 (5 bases). The germline CDR1 and CDR2 sequences are GTSNPN and SVGIG (reference sequence). This CDR3 is 12 amino acids long. V shed 1 base and J shed 6 bases, with 6 bases lying between them. This CDR3 reads CAWSAGSGELFF. The CDR3 DNA reads as TGTGCCTGGAGTGCGGGGTCCGGGGAGCTGTTTTTT.

In this sample, this clone turned up a few times. The J gene is TRBJ1-5, the V gene TRBV7-2; 7 bases line up with TRBD1. Germline trimming cut 5 bases from V and 8 bases from J; bases unmatched to any gene: 15. Germline assignment: CDR1 SGHTA and CDR2 FQGNSA. CDR3 length: 16 amino acids. CDR3 in amino acids: CASSPGGAGVWEPQHF. In DNA, the CDR3 is TGTGCCAGCAGCCCAGGGGGGGCAGGAGTTTGGGAGCCCCAGCATTTT.

V gene TRBV7-6 combines with J gene TRBJ2-7, with D possibly TRBD2 on 6 matching bases. CDR3 length: 15 amino acids. V lost 1 base and J lost 3, with 13 bases in between. Germline values: CDR1 SGHVS, CDR2 FNYEAQ. The CDR3 protein is CASSLGGAGNYEQYF. CDR3 DNA sequence: TGTGCCAGCAGCTTAGGCGGGGCAGGGAACTACGAGCAGTACTTC.

This clone was detected a few times. The chain joins TRBV27 to TRBJ2-7; possibly TRBD1 or TRBD2 for D (5 bases each). From germline, CDR1 is MNHEY and CDR2 SMNVEV (reference sequence). CDR3 length: 14 residues. V was shortened by 5 bases and J by 4 bases, with 15 bases between the two germline ends. The CDR3 sequence: CASSPYMGEYEQYF. The CDR3 bases are TGTGCCAGCAGTCCCTACATGGGGGAGTACGAGCAGTACTTC.

As regards this clone: At one end the junction does not follow the germline gene, possibly because of a read error. V and J are TRBV7-7 and TRBJ2-2, with TRBD1 matching 9 bases. The germline CDR1 and CDR2 sequences are SSHAT and FNYEAQ (reference sequence). The CDR3 covers 16 residues. The CDR3 coding sequence is TGTGCTAGCAGCTTACGGGGACAGGGAATTACCGGGGAGCTGTTTTTT. It encodes CASSLRGQGITGELFF.